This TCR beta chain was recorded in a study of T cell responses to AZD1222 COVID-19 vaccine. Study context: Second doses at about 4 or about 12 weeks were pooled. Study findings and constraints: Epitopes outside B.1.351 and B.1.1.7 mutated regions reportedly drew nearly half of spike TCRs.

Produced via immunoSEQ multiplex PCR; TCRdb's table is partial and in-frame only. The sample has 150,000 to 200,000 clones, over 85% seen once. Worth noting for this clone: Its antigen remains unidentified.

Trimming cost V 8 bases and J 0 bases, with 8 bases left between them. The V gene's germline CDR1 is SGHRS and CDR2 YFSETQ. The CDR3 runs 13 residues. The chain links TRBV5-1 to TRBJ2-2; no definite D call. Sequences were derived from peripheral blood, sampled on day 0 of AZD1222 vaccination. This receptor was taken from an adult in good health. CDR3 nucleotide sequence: TGCGCCAGTGACCTCGCGAACACCGGGGAGCTGTTTTTT. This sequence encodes CASDLANTGELFF.